The present TCR beta chain was sequenced within a study of identical twins. Study-level findings and limits: The same donors were not followed; conclusions instead depended on cross-sectional statistical analysis. Low generation probability was overrepresented in out-of-frame alpha sequences shared by twins. Out-of-frame beta chain sequences displayed weaker excess sharing between twins.

For this clonotype: Its antigen is not identified.

TCRdb fed the 5' RACE reads into MiXCR, producing one record per CDR3 protein. Among just under 650,000 distinct CDR3 sequences listed, under 8.5% were seen once. In addition, the sample was reused for a study of yellow fever vaccine responses in identical twins.

Sequencing was performed on PBMCs. This sequence originates from a woman between 18 and 29 years old in good health.

In DNA, the CDR3 is TGCAGTGCGAGCGCCTGGGCGGGGGGCGACAATGAGCAGTTCTTC. This encodes CSASAWAGGDNEQFF. This chain connects TRBV20-1 to TRBJ2-1; 8 nucleotides align to TRBD2. This CDR3 has 15 amino acids. The V gene end was trimmed by 6 bases and the J gene end by 5 bases; junction bases not matched to a gene: 12. CDR1 and CDR2 from the germline V gene are DFQATT and SNEGSKA (reference sequence).